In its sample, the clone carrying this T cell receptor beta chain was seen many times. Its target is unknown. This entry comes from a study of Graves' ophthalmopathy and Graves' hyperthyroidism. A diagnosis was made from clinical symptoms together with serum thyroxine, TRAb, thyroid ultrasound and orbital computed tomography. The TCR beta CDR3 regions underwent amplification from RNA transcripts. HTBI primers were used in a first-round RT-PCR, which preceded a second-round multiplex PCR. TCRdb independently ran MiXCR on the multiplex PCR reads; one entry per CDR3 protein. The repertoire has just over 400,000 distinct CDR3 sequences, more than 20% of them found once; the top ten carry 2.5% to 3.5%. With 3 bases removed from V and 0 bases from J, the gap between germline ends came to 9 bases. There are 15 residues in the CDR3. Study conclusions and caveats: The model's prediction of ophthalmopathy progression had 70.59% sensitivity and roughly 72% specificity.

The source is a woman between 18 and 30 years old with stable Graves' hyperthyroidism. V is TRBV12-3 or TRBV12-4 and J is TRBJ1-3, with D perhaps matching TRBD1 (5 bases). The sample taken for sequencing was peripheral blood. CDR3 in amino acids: CASSFGAHSGNTIYF. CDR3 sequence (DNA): TGTGCCAGCAGTTTCGGGGCCCACTCTGGAAACACCATATATTTT.